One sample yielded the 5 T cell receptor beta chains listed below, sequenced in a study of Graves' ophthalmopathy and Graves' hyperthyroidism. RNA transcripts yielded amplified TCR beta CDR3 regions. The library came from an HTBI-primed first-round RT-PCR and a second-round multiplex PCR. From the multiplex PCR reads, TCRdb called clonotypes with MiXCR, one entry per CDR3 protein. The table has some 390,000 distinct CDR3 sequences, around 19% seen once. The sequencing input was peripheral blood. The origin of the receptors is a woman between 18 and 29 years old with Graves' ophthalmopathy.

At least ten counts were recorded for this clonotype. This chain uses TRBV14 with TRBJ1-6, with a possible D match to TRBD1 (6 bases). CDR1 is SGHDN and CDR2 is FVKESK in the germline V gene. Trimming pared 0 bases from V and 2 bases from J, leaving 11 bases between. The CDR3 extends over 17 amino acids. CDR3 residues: CASSQDLGGAYNSPLHF. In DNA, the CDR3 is TGTGCCAGCAGCCAAGATTTGGGGGGCGCCTATAATTCACCCCTCCACTTT.

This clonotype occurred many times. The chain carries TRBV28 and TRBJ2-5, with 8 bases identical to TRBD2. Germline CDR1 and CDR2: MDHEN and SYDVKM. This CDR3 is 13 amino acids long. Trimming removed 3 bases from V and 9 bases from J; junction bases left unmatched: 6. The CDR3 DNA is TGTGCCAGCAGTTTGATGGGGCGGGGGGCCCAGTACTTC. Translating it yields CASSLMGRGAQYF.

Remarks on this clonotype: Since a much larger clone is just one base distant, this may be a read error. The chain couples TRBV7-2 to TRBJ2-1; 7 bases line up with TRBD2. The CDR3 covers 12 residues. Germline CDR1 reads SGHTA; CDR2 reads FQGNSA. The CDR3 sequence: CVSGVSYNEQFF. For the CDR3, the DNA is TGTGTCAGCGGGGTCTCCTACAATGAGCAGTTCTTC.

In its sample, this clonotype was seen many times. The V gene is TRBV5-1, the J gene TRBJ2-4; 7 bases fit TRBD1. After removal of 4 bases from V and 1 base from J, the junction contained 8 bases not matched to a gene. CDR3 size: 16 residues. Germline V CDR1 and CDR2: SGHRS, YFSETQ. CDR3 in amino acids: CASSDYRGTAKNIQYF. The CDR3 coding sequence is TGCGCCAGCAGCGATTACAGGGGAACGGCCAAAAACATTCAGTACTTC.

This CDR3 is CASSLAWQGGYEQYF. In DNA form, the CDR3 reads TGTGCCAGCAGCTTAGCGTGGCAGGGGGGATACGAGCAGTACTTC. This chain links TRBV7-8 with TRBJ2-7; the D gene is possibly TRBD1 (7 bases). Trimming took 0 bases from V and 4 from J, leaving 13 bases between them. Germline values: CDR1 SGHVS, CDR2 FQNEAQ. The CDR3 consists of 15 residues.